The next 3 T cell receptor beta chains were all read from a single sample in a study of blood T cell repertoires in COVID-19. TCRdb's copy holds only in-frame clones and misses some; the assay was immunoSEQ multiplex PCR. Of fewer than 250,000 clones listed, around nine tenths are singletons. Sequenced material: peripheral blood. The origin of the receptors is a woman in her thirties or forties with acute or convalescent COVID-19.

The chain combines TRBV10-3 with TRBJ1-1, with TRBD1 matching 8 bases. With V trimmed by 2 bases and J by 6 bases, 8 bases remained unmatched. CDR3 size: 15 residues. Germline CDR1 is ENHRY and CDR2 is SYGVKD. The CDR3 DNA reads TGTGCCATCAGTGAGAGTTTCGACAGGGGCTCTGAAGCTTTCTTT. As protein: CAISESFDRGSEAFF.

This clone was picked up a small number of times. This same CDR3 is encoded by further DNA sequences in the sample. For the CDR3, the DNA is TGTGCCAGCAGCACAGGGGGTAATCAGCCCCAGCATTTT. Its translation: CASSTGGNQPQHF. This chain uses TRBV2 with TRBJ1-5; 8 bases match TRBD1. Per the germline V gene, CDR1 is SNHLY and CDR2 is FYNNEI. CDR3 length equals 13 residues. V lost 6 bases and J lost 4; bases outside the gene matches: 2.

The V and J genes are TRBV19 and TRBJ1-2; D is unclear. Trimming shortened V by 7 bases and J by 4 bases, and 10 bases separated the two germline ends. The CDR3 loop spans 12 amino acids. Germline V lookup: CDR1 LNHDA, CDR2 SQIVND (reference sequence). CDR3 nucleotide sequence: TGTGCCAGTAAAGACACTAGCTATGGCTACACCTTC. Translating it yields CASKDTSYGYTF. Together with reference TRBV19 and TRBJ1-2, the CDR3 gives the full variable domain: DGGITQSPKYLFRKEGQNVTLSCEQNLNHDAMYWYRQDPGQGLRLIYYSQIVNDFQKGDIAEGYSVSREKKESFPLTVTSAQKNPTAFYLCASKDTSYGYTFGSGTRLTVV.